The T cell receptor beta chain under discussion was sequenced for a study of blood T cell repertoires in COVID-19. About the study: Samples came from the United States, Italy and Spain, spanning acute and convalescent COVID-19.

Sequenced by immunoSEQ multiplex PCR; TCRdb stores in-frame clones only, minus some. The sample lists some 370,000 clones; roughly 87% were seen once. Germline CDR1 KGHSH, CDR2 LQKENI. The germline V and J ends were trimmed by 2 bases and 6 bases, with 14 bases remaining between them. The CDR3 has 14 residues. Participants came from fewer than 25 US areas, aged about 18 to 89 years. This clonotype was obtained from a woman aged 50 to 60 who had recovered from COVID-19. The chain is built from TRBV18 and TRBJ2-7; D remains ambiguous. Sequencing was performed on PBMCs or T cells enriched from blood (not recorded which). CDR3 amino acids: CASSPDPGRSEQYF. The CDR3, as DNA: TGTGCCAGCTCACCAGACCCGGGTCGGAGCGAGCAGTACTTC.